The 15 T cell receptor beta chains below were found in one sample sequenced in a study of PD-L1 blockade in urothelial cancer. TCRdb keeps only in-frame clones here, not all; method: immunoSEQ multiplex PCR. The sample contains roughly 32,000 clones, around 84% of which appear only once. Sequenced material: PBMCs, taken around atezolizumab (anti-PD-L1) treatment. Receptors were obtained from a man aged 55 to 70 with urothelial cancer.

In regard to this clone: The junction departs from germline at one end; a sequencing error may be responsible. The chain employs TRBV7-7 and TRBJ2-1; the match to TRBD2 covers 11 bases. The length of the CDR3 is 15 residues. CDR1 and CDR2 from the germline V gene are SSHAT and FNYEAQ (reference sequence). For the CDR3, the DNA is TGTGCTAGCAGCTTAGGTACTAGCGGGGGCAATGAGCAGTTCTTC. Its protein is CASSLGTSGGNEQFF.

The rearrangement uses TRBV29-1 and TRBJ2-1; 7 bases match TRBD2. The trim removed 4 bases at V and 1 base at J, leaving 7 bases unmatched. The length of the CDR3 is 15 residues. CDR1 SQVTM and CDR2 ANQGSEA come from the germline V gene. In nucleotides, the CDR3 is TGCAGCGTTGGAGCCGCTAGCGGATCCTACAATGAGCAGTTCTTC. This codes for CSVGAASGSYNEQFF.

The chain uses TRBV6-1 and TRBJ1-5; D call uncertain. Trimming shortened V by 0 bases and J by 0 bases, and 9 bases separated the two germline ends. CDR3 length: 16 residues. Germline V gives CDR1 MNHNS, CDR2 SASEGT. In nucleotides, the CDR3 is TGTGCCAGCAGTGAAGCGCGGGGAAATAGCAATCAGCCCCAGCATTTT. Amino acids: CASSEARGNSNQPQHF.

The chain's CDR3 is CASRRTGGSSYNEQFF. CDR3 sequence (DNA): TGTGCCAGCAGGCGCACGGGGGGAAGCTCCTACAATGAGCAGTTCTTC. V gene TRBV14 combines with J gene TRBJ2-1, with 7 nucleotides matching TRBD2. Germline CDR1 reads SGHDN; CDR2 reads FVKESK. J was trimmed by 0 bases and V by 6 bases; bases with no gene match: 8. This CDR3 is built from 16 residues.

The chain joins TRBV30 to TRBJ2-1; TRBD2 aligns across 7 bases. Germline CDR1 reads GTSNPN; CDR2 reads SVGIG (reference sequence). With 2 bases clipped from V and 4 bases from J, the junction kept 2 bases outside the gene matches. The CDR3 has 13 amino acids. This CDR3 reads CAWSPSGYNEQFF. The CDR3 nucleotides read TGTGCCTGGAGTCCTAGCGGTTACAATGAGCAGTTCTTC.

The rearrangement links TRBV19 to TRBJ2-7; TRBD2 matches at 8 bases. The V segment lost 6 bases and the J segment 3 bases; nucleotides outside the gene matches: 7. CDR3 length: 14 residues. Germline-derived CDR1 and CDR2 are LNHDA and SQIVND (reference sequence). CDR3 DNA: TGTGCCAGTAGACCTCCGGGAGGGGTCTACGAGCAGTACTTC. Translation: CASRPPGGVYEQYF.

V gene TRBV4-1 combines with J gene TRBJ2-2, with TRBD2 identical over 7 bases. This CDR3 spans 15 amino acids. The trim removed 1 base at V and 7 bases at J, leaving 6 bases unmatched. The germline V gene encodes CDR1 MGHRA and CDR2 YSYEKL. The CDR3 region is CASSQVLAVFGELFF. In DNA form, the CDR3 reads TGCGCCAGCAGCCAAGTTCTAGCGGTTTTCGGGGAGCTGTTTTTT.

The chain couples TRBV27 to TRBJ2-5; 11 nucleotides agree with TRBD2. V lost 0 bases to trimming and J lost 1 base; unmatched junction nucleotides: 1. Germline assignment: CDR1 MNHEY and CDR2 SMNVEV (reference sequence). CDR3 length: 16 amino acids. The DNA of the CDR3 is TGTGCCAGCAGTTTATCTAGCGGGAGGGTCCAAGAGACCCAGTACTTC. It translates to CASSLSSGRVQETQYF.

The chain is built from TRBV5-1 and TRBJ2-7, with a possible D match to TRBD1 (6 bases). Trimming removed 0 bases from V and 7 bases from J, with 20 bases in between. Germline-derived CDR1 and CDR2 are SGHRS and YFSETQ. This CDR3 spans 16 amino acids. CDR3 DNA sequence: TGCGCCAGCAGCTTGGAAGGGGCCAGGGGCTACGGGGAGCAGTACTTC. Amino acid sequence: CASSLEGARGYGEQYF.

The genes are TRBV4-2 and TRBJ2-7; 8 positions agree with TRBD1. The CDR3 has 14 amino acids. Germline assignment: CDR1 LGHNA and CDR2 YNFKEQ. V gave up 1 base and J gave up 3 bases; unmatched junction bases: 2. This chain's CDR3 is CASSQVTGGYEQYF. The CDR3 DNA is TGTGCCAGCAGCCAAGTCACAGGGGGCTACGAGCAGTACTTC.

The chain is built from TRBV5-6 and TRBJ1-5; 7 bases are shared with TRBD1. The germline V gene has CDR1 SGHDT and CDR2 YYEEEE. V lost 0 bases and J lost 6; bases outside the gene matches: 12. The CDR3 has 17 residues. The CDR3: CASSLARGQGDVQPQHF. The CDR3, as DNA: TGTGCCAGCAGCTTGGCCCGCGGCCAGGGGGACGTTCAGCCCCAGCATTTT. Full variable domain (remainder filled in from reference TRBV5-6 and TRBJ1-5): DAGVTQSPTHLIKTRGQQVTLRCSPKSGHDTVSWYQQALGQGPQFIFQYYEEEERQRGNFPDRFSGHQFPNYSSELNVNALLLGDSALYLCASSLARGQGDVQPQHFGDGTRLSIL.

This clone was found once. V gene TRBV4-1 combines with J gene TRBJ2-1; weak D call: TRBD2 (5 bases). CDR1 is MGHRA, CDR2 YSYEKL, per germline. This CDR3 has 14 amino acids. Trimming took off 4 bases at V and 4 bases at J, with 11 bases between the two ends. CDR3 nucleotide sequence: TGCGCCAGCAGCCCTATCGGGGAGTACAATGAGCAGTTCTTC. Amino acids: CASSPIGEYNEQFF.

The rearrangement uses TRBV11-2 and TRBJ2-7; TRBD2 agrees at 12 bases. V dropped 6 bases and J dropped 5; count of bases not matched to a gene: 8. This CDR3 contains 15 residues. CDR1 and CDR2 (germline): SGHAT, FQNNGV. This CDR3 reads CASRQRLAGVHEQYF. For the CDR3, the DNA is TGTGCCAGCAGACAACGACTAGCGGGAGTCCACGAGCAGTACTTC.

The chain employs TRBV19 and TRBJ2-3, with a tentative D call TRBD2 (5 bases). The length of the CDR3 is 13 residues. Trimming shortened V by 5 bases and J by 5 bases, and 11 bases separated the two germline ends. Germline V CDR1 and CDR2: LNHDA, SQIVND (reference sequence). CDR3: CASSLGVRDTQYF. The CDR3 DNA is TGTGCCAGTAGTCTGGGAGTTCGAGATACGCAGTATTTT.

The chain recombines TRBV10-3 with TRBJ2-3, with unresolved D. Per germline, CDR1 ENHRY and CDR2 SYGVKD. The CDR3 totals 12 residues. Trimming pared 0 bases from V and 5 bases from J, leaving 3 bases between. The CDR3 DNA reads TGTGCCATCAGTGAGTCGAGAGATACGCAGTATTTT. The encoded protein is CAISESRDTQYF.